This TCR beta chain emerged from a study of response to subunit inactivated influenza vaccine. Study results and caveats: Authors suggested seasonal influenza vaccinations each recruit few new T cells.

This clonotype has a handful of counts. Its antigen remains unknown. The V gene lost 5 bases and the J gene lost 4 bases, with 19 bases spanning the gap. The CDR3 totals 16 residues. TCRdb processed the RT-PCR reads anew with MiXCR; each CDR3 protein has one entry. Seen here are about 700,000 distinct CDR3 sequences, around 14% observed once, and the top ten hold around 6.5%. The chain recombines TRBV12-3 or TRBV12-4 with TRBJ2-3; maybe TRBD2 (7 bases). This sample comprised PBMCs from blood, obtained less than 15 days before vaccination. The receptor's source is a man aged 50 or older who received an inactivated influenza vaccine. DNA of the CDR3: TGTGCCAGCAGTCCCCGGGACCTAGGGGGGGCAGATACGCAGTATTTT. Protein sequence: CASSPRDLGGADTQYF.